The 21 T cell receptor beta chains in this list originate from one sample, sequenced in a study of cytomegalovirus exposure and HLA in healthy donors. PCR employed 60 Vbeta and 13 Jbeta primers. Here immunoSEQ multiplex PCR was the method, and the copy in TCRdb shows in-frame clones only, minus some. The repertoire holds about 160,000 clones, with over 60% as singletons. The material sequenced was PBMCs. All receptors derive from a woman in her twenties or thirties in good health and CMV-seronegative.

V and J are TRBV28 and TRBJ2-5; 7 bases align to TRBD2. The length of the CDR3 is 14 residues. Germline assignment: CDR1 MDHEN and CDR2 SYDVKM. Trimming removed 5 bases from V and 2 bases from J; junction bases left unmatched: 5. CDR3 nucleotide sequence: TGTGCCAGCAGTCTTGGGGGAGGGCAAGAGACCCAGTACTTC. Residues: CASSLGGGQETQYF.

This clone was observed a few times. V gene TRBV9 combines with J gene TRBJ2-2, with a possible D match to TRBD1 (5 bases). Per the germline V gene, CDR1 is SGDLS and CDR2 is YYNGEE. V was shortened by 4 bases and J by 0 bases, with 13 bases between the two germline ends. The CDR3 extends over 16 amino acids. The CDR3 region has the DNA TGTGCCAGCAGCCGACAGTCCCCTTCGAACACCGGGGAGCTGTTTTTT. Translating it yields CASSRQSPSNTGELFF.

A single count supports this clone. The chain links TRBV7-3 to TRBJ2-7; 7 nucleotides agree with TRBD1. With 0 bases clipped from V and 3 bases from J, the junction kept 5 bases outside the gene matches. The CDR3 contains 15 residues. CDR1 is SGHTA and CDR2 is FQGTGA in the germline V gene. In DNA, the CDR3 is TGTGCCAGCAGCTTAACAGGGACAGCGGACTACGAGCAGTACTTC. Translating gives CASSLTGTADYEQYF.

V is TRBV7-3 and J is TRBJ2-3; 12 nucleotides align to TRBD2. Losses at the gene ends were 5 bases for V and 0 bases for J; bases not matched to a gene: 6. The CDR3 runs to 17 residues. CDR1 is SGHTA, CDR2 FQGTGA, per germline. The CDR3 here is CASSPGLAGGSTDTQYF. DNA of the CDR3: TGTGCCAGCAGCCCGGGGCTAGCGGGAGGGAGCACAGATACGCAGTATTTT.

This chain joins TRBV28 and TRBJ2-5, with TRBD2 matching over 11 bases. There are 18 residues in the CDR3. J lost 1 base, V lost 8 bases, and 15 bases had no gene match. Germline V gives CDR1 MDHEN, CDR2 SYDVKM. The CDR3 DNA reads as TGTGCCAGCGACCAACGGGGCAGAGGGACTAGCGGCCAAGAGACCCAGTACTTC. Protein sequence: CASDQRGRGTSGQETQYF.

The rearrangement joins TRBV30 to TRBJ2-7, with a weak D call TRBD1 (6 bases). Germline CDR1 is GTSNPN and CDR2 is SVGIG (reference sequence). V lost 0 bases, J lost 5 bases, and 14 bases lay in between. The CDR3 totals 14 residues. CDR3 amino acids: CAWSVMAGVNEQYF. Written as DNA, the CDR3 is TGTGCCTGGAGTGTAATGGCAGGGGTAAACGAGCAGTACTTC.

The V gene is TRBV28, the J gene TRBJ2-7; 8 bases map to TRBD2. Germline V gene lookup returns CDR1 MDHEN and CDR2 SYDVKM. Germline trimming cut 6 bases from V and 4 bases from J; bases unmatched to any gene: 5. The CDR3 contains 13 residues. The CDR3 DNA follows: TGTGCCAGCAGCCTGACTAGCGTGTACGAGCAGTACTTC. It translates to CASSLTSVYEQYF.

The chain couples TRBV9 to TRBJ2-5; 7 bases fit TRBD1. Trimming at V came to 0 bases and at J to 5 bases, leaving 4 bases not matched to a gene. Germline assignment: CDR1 SGDLS and CDR2 YYNGEE. The CDR3 runs to 14 residues. This CDR3 reads CASSVGGGGETQYF. CDR3 bases: TGTGCCAGCAGCGTAGGAGGGGGCGGGGAGACCCAGTACTTC.

The CDR3 here is CASSYSPGTSDEQFF. The DNA of the CDR3 is TGTGCCAGCAGTTACTCGCCCGGGACTAGCGATGAGCAGTTCTTC. The chain couples TRBV6-5 to TRBJ2-1; TRBD2 matches at 10 bases. V lost 0 bases to trimming and J lost 8 bases; unmatched junction nucleotides: 4. The CDR3 has 15 residues. CDR1 MNHEY and CDR2 SVGAGI come from the germline V gene.

The rearrangement links TRBV28 to TRBJ1-3; 7 bases map to TRBD1. From germline, CDR1 is MDHEN and CDR2 SYDVKM. The V gene end was trimmed by 3 bases and the J gene end by 2 bases; junction bases not matched to a gene: 7. The CDR3 is 16 amino acids. CDR3 coding DNA: TGTGCCAGCAGTTTGGCACCCACAGGGGCTGGAAACACCATATATTTT. Translated: CASSLAPTGAGNTIYF.

The V and J genes are TRBV28 and TRBJ1-1; 7 bases align to TRBD1. Losses at the gene ends were 6 bases for V and 1 base for J; bases not matched to a gene: 5. The germline CDR1 and CDR2 sequences are MDHEN and SYDVKM. The CDR3 consists of 14 residues. The CDR3 loop is CASRPPGGNTEAFF. CDR3 DNA: TGTGCCAGCAGACCCCCAGGGGGGAACACTGAAGCTTTCTTT.

The chain has TRBV28 and TRBJ2-1, with D possibly TRBD2 on 6 matching bases. CDR1 and CDR2 from the germline V gene are MDHEN and SYDVKM. Trimming shortened V by 5 bases and J by 5 bases, and 19 bases separated the two germline ends. The CDR3 extends over 16 amino acids. For the CDR3, the DNA is TGTGCCAGCAGTCGTGGAGGGGACGGGTGGGACAATGAGCAGTTCTTC. Amino acid sequence: CASSRGGDGWDNEQFF.

The rearrangement joins TRBV27 to TRBJ2-7; TRBD1 aligns across 7 bases. This CDR3 comprises 14 residues. Germline CDR1 reads MNHEY; CDR2 reads SMNVEV (reference sequence). The V segment lost 6 bases and the J segment 6 bases; nucleotides outside the gene matches: 11. In nucleotides, the CDR3 is TGTGCCAGCAGGAAGAGACAGGGATTTTCCGAGCAGTACTTC. Amino acid sequence: CASRKRQGFSEQYF.

V usage is TRBV5-1 and J usage is TRBJ2-1, with 9 bases that match TRBD2. J gave up 5 bases and V 5 bases, and 8 bases lay outside the gene matches. The CDR3 is 15 amino acids. The germline V gene has CDR1 SGHRS and CDR2 YFSETQ. The CDR3, as DNA: TGCGCCAGCAGATTTCTAGCGGGGTCTGACAATGAGCAGTTCTTC. Translation gives CASRFLAGSDNEQFF.

This clone was detected a few times. Written as DNA, the CDR3 is TGTGCCAGTAGTATAAGAAGACAGGGGTCTCAGCCCCAGCATTTT. Translation: CASSIRRQGSQPQHF. The chain couples TRBV19 to TRBJ1-5; TRBD1 matches 8 bases. The CDR3 contains 15 residues. The V segment lost 2 bases and the J segment 6 bases; nucleotides outside the gene matches: 6. CDR1 LNHDA and CDR2 SQIVND come from the germline V gene (reference sequence).

The chain links TRBV4-2 to TRBJ1-4; D call uncertain. Germline V gene lookup returns CDR1 LGHNA and CDR2 YNFKEQ. The CDR3 is 15 amino acids. V was clipped by 0 bases and J by 6 bases, with 11 bases between them. CDR3 nucleotides: TGTGCCAGCAGCCAAGAAGAGGGAAAGGATGAAAAACTGTTTTTT. Translated, it gives CASSQEEGKDEKLFF.

This clone was seen a single time. V is TRBV7-2 and J is TRBJ1-2; possibly TRBD1 for D (5 bases). This CDR3 has 20 residues. Germline V gene data show CDR1 as SGHTA and CDR2 as FQGNSA. The germline V and J ends were trimmed by 0 bases and 4 bases, with 27 bases remaining between them. CDR3 loop: CASSLANPDGRVSRPYGYTF. CDR3 DNA sequence: TGTGCCAGCAGCTTAGCGAACCCGGATGGCAGGGTATCTCGTCCCTATGGCTACACCTTC.

The rearrangement links TRBV4-1 to TRBJ2-7, with 8 bases lining up with TRBD1. CDR3 size: 12 residues. J gave up 9 bases and V 4 bases, and 5 bases lay outside the gene matches. From germline, CDR1 is MGHRA and CDR2 YSYEKL. CDR3 region: CASSPTGAVQYF. CDR3 bases: TGCGCCAGCAGCCCGACAGGGGCCGTGCAGTACTTC.

V usage is TRBV11-2 and J usage is TRBJ2-7, with D possibly TRBD2 on 7 matching bases. The V end lost 2 bases, the J end lost 2 bases, and 13 bases lay between the germline ends. Germline V CDR1 and CDR2: SGHAT, FQNNGV. CDR3 length: 15 residues. The CDR3 DNA reads TGTGCCAGCAGCTTATACGGGGGGCCGCCCTACGAGCAGTACTTC. It is translated as CASSLYGGPPYEQYF. Together with reference TRBV11-2 and TRBJ2-7, the CDR3 gives the full variable domain: EAGVAQSPRYKIIEKRQSVAFWCNPISGHATLYWYQQILGQGPKLLIQFQNNGVVDDSQLPKDRFSAERLKGVDSTLKIQPAKLEDSAVYLCASSLYGGPPYEQYFGPGTRLTVT.

V usage is TRBV7-9 and J usage is TRBJ2-3, with 9 positions matching TRBD2. Trimming took 5 bases from V and 3 from J; bases not matched to a gene: 3. CDR3 length: 14 amino acids. CDR1 and CDR2 (germline): SEHNR, FQNEAQ (reference sequence). This CDR3 is CASSLSGRTDTQYF. The DNA of the CDR3 is TGTGCCAGCAGCCTTAGCGGGAGAACAGATACGCAGTATTTT.

CDR3 loop: CASSPHRSGGLDYEQYF. For the CDR3, the DNA is TGTGCCAGCAGCCCCCACAGGAGCGGGGGGCTCGACTACGAGCAGTACTTC. The chain links TRBV9 to TRBJ2-7; 9 bases align to TRBD2. Germline loops: CDR1 SGDLS, CDR2 YYNGEE. V was pared by 4 bases and J by 3 bases, with 14 bases of the junction left unmatched. CDR3 length: 17 amino acids. Full variable domain (outside the CDR3, taken from reference TRBV9 and TRBJ2-7): DSGVTQTPKHLITATGQRVTLRCSPRSGDLSVYWYQQSLDQGLQFLIQYYNGEERAKGNILERFSAQQFPDLHSELNLSSLELGDSALYFCASSPHRSGGLDYEQYFGPGTRLTVT.